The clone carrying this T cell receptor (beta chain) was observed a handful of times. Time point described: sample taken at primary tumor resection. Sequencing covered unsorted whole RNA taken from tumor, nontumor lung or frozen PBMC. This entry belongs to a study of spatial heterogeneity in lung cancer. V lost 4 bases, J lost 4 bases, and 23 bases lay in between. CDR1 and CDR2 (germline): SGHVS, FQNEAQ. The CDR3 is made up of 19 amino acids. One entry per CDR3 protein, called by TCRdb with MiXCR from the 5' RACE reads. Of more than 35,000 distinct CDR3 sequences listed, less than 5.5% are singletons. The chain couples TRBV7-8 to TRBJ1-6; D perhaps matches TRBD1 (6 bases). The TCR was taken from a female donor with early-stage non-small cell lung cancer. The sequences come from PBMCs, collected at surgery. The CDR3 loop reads CASSSRTVMGVRYNSPLHF. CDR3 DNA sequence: TGTGCCAGCAGCTCTCGGACAGTTATGGGCGTCCGGTATAATTCACCCCTCCACTTT.